A single T cell receptor (beta chain) is shown here with its context. Its target is not known. Measured with immunoSEQ multiplex PCR; TCRdb has only the in-frame clones, and not every one. The top ten clones hold roughly 13% of a sample with some 66,000 clones, roughly 88% of them seen once. Every patient had mismatch repair deficiency by PCR or immunohistochemistry. The source of the sample is a study of PD-1 blockade in mismatch repair-deficient tumors. On the study more broadly: Enrolled about 2012-2016, patients had progressing, pretreated mismatch repair-deficient cancers of 12 types.

Overall study findings and caveats: Rapid post-treatment expansion, then contraction, generally preceding radiologic response, marked tumor-resident clones.

The sample was peripheral blood, taken 52 weeks after starting pembrolizumab. This TCR came from an adult with mismatch repair-deficient cancer.

The CDR3 reads CASSGSSYNEQFF. The CDR3 bases are TGTGCCAGTAGCGGGTCCTCCTACAATGAGCAGTTCTTC. The genes are TRBV19 and TRBJ2-1; D not certain. CDR3 size: 13 residues. Germline CDR1 is LNHDA and CDR2 is SQIVND (reference sequence). The V end lost 6 bases, the J end lost 0 bases, and 6 bases lay between the germline ends.